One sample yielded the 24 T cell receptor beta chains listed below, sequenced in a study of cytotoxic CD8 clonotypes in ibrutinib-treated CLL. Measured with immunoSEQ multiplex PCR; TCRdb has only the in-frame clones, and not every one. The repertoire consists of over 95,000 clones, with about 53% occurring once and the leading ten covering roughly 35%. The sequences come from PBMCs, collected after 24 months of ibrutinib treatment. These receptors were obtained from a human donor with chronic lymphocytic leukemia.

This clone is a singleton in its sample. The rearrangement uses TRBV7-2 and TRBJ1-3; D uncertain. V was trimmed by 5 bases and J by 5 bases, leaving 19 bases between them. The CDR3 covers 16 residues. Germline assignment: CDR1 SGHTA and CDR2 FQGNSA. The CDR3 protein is CASSPIEGSPRNTIYF. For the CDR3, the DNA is TGTGCCAGCAGCCCGATCGAGGGTTCCCCCCGAAACACCATATATTTT.

Here the CDR3 DNA reads TGCGCCAGCAGCTTGGGCGCAGGGGTCCAAGAGACCCAGTACTTC. This codes for CASSLGAGVQETQYF. The chain links TRBV5-1 to TRBJ2-5; D is possibly TRBD1 (6 bases). CDR3 length: 15 residues. Germline V gene lookup returns CDR1 SGHRS and CDR2 YFSETQ. V was shortened by 0 bases and J by 1 base, with 10 bases between the two germline ends.

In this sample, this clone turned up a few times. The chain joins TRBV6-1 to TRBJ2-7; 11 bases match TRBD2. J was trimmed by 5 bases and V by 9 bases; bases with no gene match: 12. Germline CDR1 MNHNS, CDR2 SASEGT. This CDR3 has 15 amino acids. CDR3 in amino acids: CASQVGTSGGNEQYF. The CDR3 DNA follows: TGTGCCAGTCAAGTGGGAACTAGCGGGGGAAACGAGCAGTACTTC.

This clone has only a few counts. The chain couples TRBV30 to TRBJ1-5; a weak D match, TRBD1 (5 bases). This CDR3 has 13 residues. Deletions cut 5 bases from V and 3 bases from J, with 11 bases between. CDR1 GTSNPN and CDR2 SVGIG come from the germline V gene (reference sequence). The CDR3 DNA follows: TGTGCCTGGGGCGCAGGGTCCAATCAGCCCCAGCATTTT. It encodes CAWGAGSNQPQHF. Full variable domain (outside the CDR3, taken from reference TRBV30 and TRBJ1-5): SQTIHQWPATLVQPVGSPLSLECTVEGTSNPNLYWYRQAAGRGLQLLFYSVGIGQISSEVPQNLSASRPQDRQFILSSKKLLLSDSGFYLCAWGAGSNQPQHFGDGTRLSIL.

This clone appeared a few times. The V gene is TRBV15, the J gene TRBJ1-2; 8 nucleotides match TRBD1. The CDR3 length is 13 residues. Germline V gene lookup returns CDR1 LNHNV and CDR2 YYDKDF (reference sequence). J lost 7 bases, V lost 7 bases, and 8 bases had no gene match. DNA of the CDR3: TGTGCCACCACCAAGACAGGGGCGGGTGGCTACACCTTC. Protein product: CATTKTGAGGYTF.

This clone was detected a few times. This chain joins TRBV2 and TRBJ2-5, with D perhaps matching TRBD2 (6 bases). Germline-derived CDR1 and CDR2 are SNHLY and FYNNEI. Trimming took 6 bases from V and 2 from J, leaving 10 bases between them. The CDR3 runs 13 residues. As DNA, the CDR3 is TGTGCCAGCAGGGCGGGGAGACAAGAGACCCAGTACTTC. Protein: CASRAGRQETQYF.

This chain's CDR3 is CASSLTSSYEQYF. The CDR3 DNA is TGTGCCAGCAGCTTAACCAGCTCCTACGAGCAGTACTTC. V gene TRBV7-3 combines with J gene TRBJ2-7; D not resolved. This CDR3 is 13 amino acids long. Trimming left V 0 bases short and J 0 bases short, with 3 bases between. CDR1 and CDR2 from the germline V gene are SGHTA and FQGTGA.

Here the CDR3 reads CASSSQGVVRYF. CDR3 DNA: TGTGCCAGCAGTTCCCAAGGGGTTGTAAGGTACTTC. The V and J genes are TRBV6-5 and TRBJ2-7; maybe TRBD1 (5 bases). Germline CDR1 and CDR2: MNHEY and SVGAGI. The ends were cut back, 4 bases at V and 12 bases at J, with 16 bases in the middle. This CDR3 contains 12 residues.

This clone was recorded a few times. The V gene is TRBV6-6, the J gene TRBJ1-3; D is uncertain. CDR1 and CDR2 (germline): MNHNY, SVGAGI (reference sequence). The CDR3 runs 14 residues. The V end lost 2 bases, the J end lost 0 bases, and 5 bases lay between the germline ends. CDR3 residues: CASSYTASGNTIYF. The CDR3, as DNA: TGTGCCAGCAGTTACACCGCCTCTGGAAACACCATATATTTT.

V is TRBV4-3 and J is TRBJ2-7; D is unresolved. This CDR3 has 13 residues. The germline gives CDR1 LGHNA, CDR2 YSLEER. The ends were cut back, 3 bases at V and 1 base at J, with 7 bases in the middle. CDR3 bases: TGCGCCAGCAGCCAGGCCGCATCCTACGAGCAGTACTTC. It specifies CASSQAASYEQYF.

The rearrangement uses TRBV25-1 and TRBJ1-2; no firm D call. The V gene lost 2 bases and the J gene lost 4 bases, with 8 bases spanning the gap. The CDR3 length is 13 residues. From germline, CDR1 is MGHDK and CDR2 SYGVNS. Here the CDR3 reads CASSEGQRYGYTF. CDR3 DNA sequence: TGTGCCAGCAGTGAAGGTCAGCGCTATGGCTACACCTTC.

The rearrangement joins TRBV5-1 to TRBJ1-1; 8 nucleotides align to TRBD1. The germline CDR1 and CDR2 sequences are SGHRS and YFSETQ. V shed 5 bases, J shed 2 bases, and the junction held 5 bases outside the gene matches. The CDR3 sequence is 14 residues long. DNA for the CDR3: TGCGCCAGCAGTACGGGACAGGCCAACACTGAAGCTTTCTTT. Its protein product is CASSTGQANTEAFF.

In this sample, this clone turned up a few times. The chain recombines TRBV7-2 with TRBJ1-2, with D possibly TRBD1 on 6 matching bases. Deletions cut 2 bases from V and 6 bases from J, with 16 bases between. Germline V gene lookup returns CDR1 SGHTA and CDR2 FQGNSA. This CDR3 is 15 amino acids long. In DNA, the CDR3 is TGTGCCAGCAGCTTATCGGCGACAGGTCTAGATGGCTACACCTTC. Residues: CASSLSATGLDGYTF.

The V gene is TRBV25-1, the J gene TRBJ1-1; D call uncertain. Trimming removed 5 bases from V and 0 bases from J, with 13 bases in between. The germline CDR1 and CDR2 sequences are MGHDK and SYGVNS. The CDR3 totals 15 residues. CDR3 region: CASSRASNLNTEAFF. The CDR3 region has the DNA TGTGCCAGCAGTCGGGCCTCGAATCTGAACACTGAAGCTTTCTTT.

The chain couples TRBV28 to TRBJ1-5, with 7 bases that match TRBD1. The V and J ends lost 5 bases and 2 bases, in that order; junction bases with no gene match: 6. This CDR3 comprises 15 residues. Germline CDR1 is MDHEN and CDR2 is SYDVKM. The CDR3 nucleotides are TGTGCCAGCAGTCAACAGGGGTTGGGCAATCAGCCCCAGCATTTT. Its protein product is CASSQQGLGNQPQHF.

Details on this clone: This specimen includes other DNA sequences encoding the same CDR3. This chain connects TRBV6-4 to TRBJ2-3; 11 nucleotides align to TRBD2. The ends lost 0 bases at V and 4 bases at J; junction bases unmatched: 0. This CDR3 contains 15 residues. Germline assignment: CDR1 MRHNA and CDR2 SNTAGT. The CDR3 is CASSDSSGGADTQYF. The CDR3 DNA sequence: TGTGCCAGCAGTGACTCTAGCGGGGGGGCAGATACGCAGTATTTT.

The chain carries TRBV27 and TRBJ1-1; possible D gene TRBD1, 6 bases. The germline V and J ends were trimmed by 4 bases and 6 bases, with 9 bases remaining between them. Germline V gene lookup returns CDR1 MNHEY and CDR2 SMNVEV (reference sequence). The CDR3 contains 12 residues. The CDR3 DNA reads TGTGCCAGCAGTTCAACAGGGCCTGAAGCTTTCTTT. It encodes CASSSTGPEAFF.

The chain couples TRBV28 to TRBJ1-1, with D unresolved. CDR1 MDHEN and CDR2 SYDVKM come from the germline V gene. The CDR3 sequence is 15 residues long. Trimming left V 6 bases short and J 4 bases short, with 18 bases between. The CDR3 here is CASSPNPGGSTEAFF. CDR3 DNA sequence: TGTGCCAGCAGCCCTAACCCGGGCGGGTCCACTGAAGCTTTCTTT.

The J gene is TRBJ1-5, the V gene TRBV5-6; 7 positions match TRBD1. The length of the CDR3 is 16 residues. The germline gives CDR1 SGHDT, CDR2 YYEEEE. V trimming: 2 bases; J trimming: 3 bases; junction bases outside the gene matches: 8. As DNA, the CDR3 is TGTGCCAGCAGCTTAGGCGGACAGGCCCTCAATCAGCCCCAGCATTTT. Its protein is CASSLGGQALNQPQHF.

As DNA, the CDR3 is TGTGCCAGCAGCTTAGGACAGTTGCGCACAGATACGCAGTATTTT. Protein product: CASSLGQLRTDTQYF. The J gene is TRBJ2-3, the V gene TRBV7-3, with D possibly matching TRBD1 (6 bases). Germline V CDR1 and CDR2: SGHTA, FQGTGA. V shed 2 bases and J shed 1 base, with 10 bases lying between them. CDR3 length: 15 residues.

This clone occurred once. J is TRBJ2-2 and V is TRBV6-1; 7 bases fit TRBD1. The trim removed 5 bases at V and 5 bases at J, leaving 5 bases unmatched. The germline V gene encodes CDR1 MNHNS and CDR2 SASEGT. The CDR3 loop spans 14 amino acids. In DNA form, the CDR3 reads TGTGCCAGCAGTACCGTACAGGGGACCGGGGAGCTGTTTTTT. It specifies CASSTVQGTGELFF.

CDR3 DNA sequence: TGTGCCAGCAGCTTCGGACAGGGGAACTCAGATACGCAGTATTTT. Amino acid sequence: CASSFGQGNSDTQYF. The chain has TRBV7-2 and TRBJ2-3, with 9 nucleotides matching TRBD1. The CDR3 consists of 15 residues. CDR1 and CDR2 from the germline V gene are SGHTA and FQGNSA. V was clipped by 3 bases and J by 4 bases; unmatched bases: 5.

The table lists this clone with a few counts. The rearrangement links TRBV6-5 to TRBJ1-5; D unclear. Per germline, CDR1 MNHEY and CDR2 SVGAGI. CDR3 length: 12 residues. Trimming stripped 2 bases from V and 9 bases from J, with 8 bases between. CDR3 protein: CASSYVGGPQHF. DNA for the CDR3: TGTGCCAGCAGTTACGTCGGTGGGCCCCAGCATTTT.

The CDR3 loop reads CASSLPGMDEAFF. DNA of the CDR3: TGTGCCAGCAGCTTACCAGGGATGGATGAAGCTTTCTTT. The genes are TRBV7-2 and TRBJ1-1, with D perhaps matching TRBD1 (5 bases). Germline CDR1 is SGHTA and CDR2 is FQGNSA. The CDR3 has 13 amino acids. Trimming pared 2 bases from V and 7 bases from J, leaving 11 bases between.